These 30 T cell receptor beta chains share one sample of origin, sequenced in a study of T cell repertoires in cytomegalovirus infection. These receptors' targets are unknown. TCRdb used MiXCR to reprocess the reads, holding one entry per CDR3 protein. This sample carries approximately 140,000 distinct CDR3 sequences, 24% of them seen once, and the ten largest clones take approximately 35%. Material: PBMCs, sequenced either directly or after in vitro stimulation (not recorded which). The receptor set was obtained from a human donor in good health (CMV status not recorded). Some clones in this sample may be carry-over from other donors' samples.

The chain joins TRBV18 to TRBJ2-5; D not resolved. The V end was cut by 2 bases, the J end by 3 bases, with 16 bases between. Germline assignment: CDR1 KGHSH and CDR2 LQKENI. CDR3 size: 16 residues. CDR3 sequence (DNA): TGTGCCAGCTCACCAAGGGTTGTAGGTGGCGAAGAGACCCAGTACTTC. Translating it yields CASSPRVVGGEETQYF.

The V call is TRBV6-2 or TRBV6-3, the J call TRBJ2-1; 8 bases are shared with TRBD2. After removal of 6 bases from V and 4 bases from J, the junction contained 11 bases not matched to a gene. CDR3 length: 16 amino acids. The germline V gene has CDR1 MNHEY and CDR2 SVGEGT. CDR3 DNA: TGTGCCAGCAGCCGGTTTAGAGCGGGGGCATACAATGAGCAGTTCTTC. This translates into CASSRFRAGAYNEQFF.

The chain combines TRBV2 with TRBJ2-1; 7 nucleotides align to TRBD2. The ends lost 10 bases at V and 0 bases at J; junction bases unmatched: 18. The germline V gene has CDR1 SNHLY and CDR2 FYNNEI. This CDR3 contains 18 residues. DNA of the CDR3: TGTGCCATAGCACGGGGGGTAGAACGGGAGAGCTCCTACAATGAGCAGTTCTTC. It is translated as CAIARGVERESSYNEQFF.

The CDR3 DNA reads as TGTGCCAGCTCACCCTTCGAAGATAGCGGGATGGGCGAGCAGTACTTC. This translates into CASSPFEDSGMGEQYF. The rearrangement uses TRBV18 and TRBJ2-7; 8 bases are shared with TRBD2. V was clipped by 3 bases and J by 6 bases; unmatched bases: 13. The germline CDR1 and CDR2 sequences are KGHSH and LQKENI. The length of the CDR3 is 16 residues.

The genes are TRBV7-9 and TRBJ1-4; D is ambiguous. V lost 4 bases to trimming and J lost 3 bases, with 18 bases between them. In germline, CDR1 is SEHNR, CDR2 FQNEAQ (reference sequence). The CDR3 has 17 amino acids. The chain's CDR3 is CASSSRSLGKANEKLFF. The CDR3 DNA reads TGTGCCAGCAGCTCCCGAAGTTTGGGGAAAGCTAATGAAAAACTGTTTTTT. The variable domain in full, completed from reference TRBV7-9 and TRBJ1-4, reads DTGVSQNPRHKITKRGQNVTFRCDPISEHNRLYWYRQTLGQGPEFLTYFQNEAQLEKSRLLSDRFSAERPKGSFSTLEIQRTEQGDSAMYLCASSSRSLGKANEKLFFGSGTQLSVL.

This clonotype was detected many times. The CDR3 protein is CASTSLRDEQFF. Written as DNA, the CDR3 is TGTGCCAGCACCTCCTTACGAGATGAGCAGTTCTTC. J is TRBJ2-1 and V is TRBV11-2; D remains ambiguous. The CDR3 contains 12 residues. Germline CDR1 reads SGHAT; CDR2 reads FQNNGV. V was pared by 7 bases and J by 8 bases, with 12 bases between.

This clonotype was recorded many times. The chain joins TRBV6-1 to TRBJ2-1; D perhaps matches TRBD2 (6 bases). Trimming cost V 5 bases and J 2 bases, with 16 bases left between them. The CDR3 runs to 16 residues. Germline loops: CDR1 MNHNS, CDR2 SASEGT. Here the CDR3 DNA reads TGTGCCAGCAGTTACCCCGCCCGCGGGGCCTACAATGAGCAGTTCTTC. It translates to CASSYPARGAYNEQFF.

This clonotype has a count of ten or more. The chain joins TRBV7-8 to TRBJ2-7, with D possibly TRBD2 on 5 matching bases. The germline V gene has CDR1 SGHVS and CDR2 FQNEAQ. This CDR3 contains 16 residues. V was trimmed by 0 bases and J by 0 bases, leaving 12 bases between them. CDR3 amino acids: CASSLAGVSGSYEQYF. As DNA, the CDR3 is TGTGCCAGCAGCTTAGCGGGAGTAAGTGGCTCCTACGAGCAGTACTTC.

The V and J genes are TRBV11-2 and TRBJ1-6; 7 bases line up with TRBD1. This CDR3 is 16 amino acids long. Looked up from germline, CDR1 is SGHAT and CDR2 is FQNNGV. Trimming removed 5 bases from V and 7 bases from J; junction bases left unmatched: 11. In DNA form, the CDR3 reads TGTGCCAGCAGCCGAATAAAACAGGGGATGAATTCACCCCTCCACTTT. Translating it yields CASSRIKQGMNSPLHF. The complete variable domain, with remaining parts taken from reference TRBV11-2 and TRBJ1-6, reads EAGVAQSPRYKIIEKRQSVAFWCNPISGHATLYWYQQILGQGPKLLIQFQNNGVVDDSQLPKDRFSAERLKGVDSTLKIQPAKLEDSAVYLCASSRIKQGMNSPLHFGNGTRLTVT.

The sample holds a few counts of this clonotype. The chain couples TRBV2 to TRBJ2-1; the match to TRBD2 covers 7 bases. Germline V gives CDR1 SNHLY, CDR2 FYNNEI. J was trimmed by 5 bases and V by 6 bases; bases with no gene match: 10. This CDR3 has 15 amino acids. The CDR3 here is CASRGGVIRNNEQFF. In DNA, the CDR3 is TGTGCCAGCAGGGGAGGGGTGATAAGAAACAATGAGCAGTTCTTC.

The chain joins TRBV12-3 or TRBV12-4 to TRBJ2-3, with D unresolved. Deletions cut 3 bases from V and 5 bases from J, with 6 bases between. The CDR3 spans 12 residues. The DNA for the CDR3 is TGTGCCAGCAGTTTGGGTATAGATACGCAGTATTTT. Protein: CASSLGIDTQYF.

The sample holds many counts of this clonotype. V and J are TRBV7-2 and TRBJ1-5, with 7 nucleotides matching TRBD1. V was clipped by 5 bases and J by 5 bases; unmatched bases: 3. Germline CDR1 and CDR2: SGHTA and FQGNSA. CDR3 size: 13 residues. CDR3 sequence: CASSPGQHQPQHF. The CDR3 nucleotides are TGTGCCAGCAGCCCGGGACAGCATCAGCCCCAGCATTTT.

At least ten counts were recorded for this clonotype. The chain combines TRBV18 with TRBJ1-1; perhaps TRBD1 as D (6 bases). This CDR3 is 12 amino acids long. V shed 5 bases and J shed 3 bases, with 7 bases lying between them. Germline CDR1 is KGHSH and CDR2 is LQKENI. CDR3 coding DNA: TGTGCCAGCTCATCAGGGGACACTGAAGCTTTCTTT. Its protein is CASSSGDTEAFF.

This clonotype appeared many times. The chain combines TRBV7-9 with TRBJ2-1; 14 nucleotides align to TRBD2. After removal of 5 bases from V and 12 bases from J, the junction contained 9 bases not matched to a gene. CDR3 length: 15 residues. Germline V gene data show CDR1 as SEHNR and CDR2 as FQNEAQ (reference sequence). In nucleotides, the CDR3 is TGTGCCAGCAGCCCCCGACTAGCGGGAGGGCCGAGGCAGTTCTTC. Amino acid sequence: CASSPRLAGGPRQFF.

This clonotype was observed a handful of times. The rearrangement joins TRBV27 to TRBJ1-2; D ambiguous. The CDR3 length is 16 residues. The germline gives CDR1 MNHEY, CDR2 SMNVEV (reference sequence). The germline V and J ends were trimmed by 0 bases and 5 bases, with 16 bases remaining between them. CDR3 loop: CASSLSTSTSTYGYTF. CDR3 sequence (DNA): TGTGCCAGCAGTTTATCAACCTCTACTTCCACATATGGCTACACCTTC.

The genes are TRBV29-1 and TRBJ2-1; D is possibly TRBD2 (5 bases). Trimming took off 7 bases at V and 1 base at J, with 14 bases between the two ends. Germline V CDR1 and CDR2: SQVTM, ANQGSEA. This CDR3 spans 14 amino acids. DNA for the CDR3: TGCAGCGGTCAAAGCGGAAAATCCTACAATGAGCAGTTCTTC. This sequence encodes CSGQSGKSYNEQFF.

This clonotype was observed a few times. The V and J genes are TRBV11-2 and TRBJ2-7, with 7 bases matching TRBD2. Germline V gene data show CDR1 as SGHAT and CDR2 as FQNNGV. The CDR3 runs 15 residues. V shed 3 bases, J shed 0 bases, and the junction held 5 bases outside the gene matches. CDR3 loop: CASSLERDPSYEQYF. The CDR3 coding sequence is TGTGCCAGCAGCTTGGAGCGGGACCCCTCCTACGAGCAGTACTTC.

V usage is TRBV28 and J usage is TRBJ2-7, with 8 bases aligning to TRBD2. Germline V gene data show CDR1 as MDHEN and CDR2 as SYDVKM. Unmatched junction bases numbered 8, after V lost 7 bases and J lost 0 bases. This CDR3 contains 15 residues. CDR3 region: CASTRGLAGSYEQYF. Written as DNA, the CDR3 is TGTGCCAGCACCCGAGGACTAGCCGGCTCCTACGAGCAGTACTTC.

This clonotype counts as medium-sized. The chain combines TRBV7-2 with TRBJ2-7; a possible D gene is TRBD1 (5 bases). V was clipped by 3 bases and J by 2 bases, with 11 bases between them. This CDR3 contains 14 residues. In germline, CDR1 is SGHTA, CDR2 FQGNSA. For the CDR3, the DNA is TGTGCCAGCAGCTTCGTGCAGGGAACCTACGAGCAGTACTTC. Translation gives CASSFVQGTYEQYF.

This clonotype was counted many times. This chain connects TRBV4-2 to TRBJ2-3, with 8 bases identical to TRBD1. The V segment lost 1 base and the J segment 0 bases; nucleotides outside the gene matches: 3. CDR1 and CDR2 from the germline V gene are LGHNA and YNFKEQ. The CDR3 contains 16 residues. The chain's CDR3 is CASSQGTGTSTDTQYF. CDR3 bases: TGTGCCAGCAGCCAAGGGACAGGGACGAGCACAGATACGCAGTATTTT.

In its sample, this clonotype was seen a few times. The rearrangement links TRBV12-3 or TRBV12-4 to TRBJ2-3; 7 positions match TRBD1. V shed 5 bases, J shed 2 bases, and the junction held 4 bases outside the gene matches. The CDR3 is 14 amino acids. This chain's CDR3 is CASSPGTDTDTQYF. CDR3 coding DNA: TGTGCCAGCAGTCCCGGGACAGACACAGATACGCAGTATTTT.

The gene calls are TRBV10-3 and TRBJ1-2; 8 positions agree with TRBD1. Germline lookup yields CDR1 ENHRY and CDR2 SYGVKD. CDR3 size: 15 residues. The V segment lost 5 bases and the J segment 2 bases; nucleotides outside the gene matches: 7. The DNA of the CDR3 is TGTGCCATCAGTCCGAAACGGGACAGGAACTATGGCTACACCTTC. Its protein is CAISPKRDRNYGYTF.

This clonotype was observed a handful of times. The CDR3 sequence is CASSLRAADTDTQYF. In DNA, the CDR3 is TGTGCCAGCAGTTTGAGGGCGGCCGACACAGATACGCAGTATTTT. This chain uses TRBV12-3 or TRBV12-4 with TRBJ2-3; D is perhaps TRBD2 (5 bases). This CDR3 contains 15 residues. V shed 3 bases and J shed 2 bases, with 12 bases lying between them.

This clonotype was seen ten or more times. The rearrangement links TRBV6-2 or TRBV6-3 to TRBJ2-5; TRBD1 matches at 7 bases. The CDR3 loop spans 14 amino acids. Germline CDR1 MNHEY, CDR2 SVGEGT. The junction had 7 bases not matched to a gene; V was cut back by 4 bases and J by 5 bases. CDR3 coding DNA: TGTGCCAGCAGTTCCGTTGACAGGGAGGAGACCCAGTACTTC. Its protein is CASSSVDREETQYF.

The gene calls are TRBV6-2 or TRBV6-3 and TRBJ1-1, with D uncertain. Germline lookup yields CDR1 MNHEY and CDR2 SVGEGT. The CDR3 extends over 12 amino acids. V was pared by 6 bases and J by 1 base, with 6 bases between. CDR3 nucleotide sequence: TGTGCCAGCAGGCGGGGGAACACTGAAGCTTTCTTT. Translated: CASRRGNTEAFF.

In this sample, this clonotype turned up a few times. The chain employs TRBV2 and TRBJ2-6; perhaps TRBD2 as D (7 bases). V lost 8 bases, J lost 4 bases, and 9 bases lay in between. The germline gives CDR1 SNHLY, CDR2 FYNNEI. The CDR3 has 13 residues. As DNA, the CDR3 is TGTGCCAGCGGGAGGGGGGGGGCCAACGTCCTGACTTTC. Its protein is CASGRGGANVLTF.

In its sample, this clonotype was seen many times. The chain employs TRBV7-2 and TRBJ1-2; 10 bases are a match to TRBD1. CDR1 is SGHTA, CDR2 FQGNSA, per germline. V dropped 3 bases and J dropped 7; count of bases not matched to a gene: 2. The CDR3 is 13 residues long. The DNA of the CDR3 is TGTGCCAGCAGCTTGGACAGGGGGTTTGGCTACACCTTC. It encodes CASSLDRGFGYTF.

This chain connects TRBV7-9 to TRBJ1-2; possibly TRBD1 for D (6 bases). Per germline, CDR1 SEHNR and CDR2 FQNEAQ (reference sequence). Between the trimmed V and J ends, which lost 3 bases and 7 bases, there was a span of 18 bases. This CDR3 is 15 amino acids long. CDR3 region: CASSLGSQGRGGYTF. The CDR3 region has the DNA TGTGCCAGCAGCTTGGGATCTCAGGGGCGCGGTGGCTACACCTTC. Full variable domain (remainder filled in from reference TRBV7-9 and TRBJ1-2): DTGVSQNPRHKITKRGQNVTFRCDPISEHNRLYWYRQTLGQGPEFLTYFQNEAQLEKSRLLSDRFSAERPKGSFSTLEIQRTEQGDSAMYLCASSLGSQGRGGYTFGSGTRLTVV.

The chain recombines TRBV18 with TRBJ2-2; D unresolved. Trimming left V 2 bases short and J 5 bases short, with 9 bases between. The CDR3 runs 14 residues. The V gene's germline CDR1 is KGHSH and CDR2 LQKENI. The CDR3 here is CASSPLGRTGELFF. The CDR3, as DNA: TGTGCCAGCTCACCATTAGGGCGTACCGGGGAGCTGTTTTTT. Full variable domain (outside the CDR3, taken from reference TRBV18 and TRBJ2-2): NAGVMQNPRHLVRRRGQEARLRCSPMKGHSHVYWYRQLPEEGLKFMVYLQKENIIDESGMPKERFSAEFPKEGPSILRIQQVVRGDSAAYFCASSPLGRTGELFFGEGSRLTVL.

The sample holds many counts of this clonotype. CDR3 sequence reads: CASSHRISGRARQETQYF. The CDR3 DNA follows: TGTGCCAGCAGCCACCGTATTAGCGGGAGGGCCCGGCAAGAGACCCAGTACTTC. This chain joins TRBV7-2 and TRBJ2-5; 11 bases line up with TRBD2. This CDR3 contains 18 residues. Germline-derived CDR1 and CDR2 are SGHTA and FQGNSA. With 5 bases clipped from V and 2 bases from J, the junction kept 13 bases outside the gene matches.